Each of the 20 T cell receptor beta chains below was sequenced from the same sample in a study of read filtering for tumor transcriptome and immune sequencing. The library was built from roughly 400 ng RNA with molecular barcoded adaptors for alpha/delta and beta/gamma chains. TCRdb passed the reads through MiXCR, listing each CDR3 protein once. The sample shows some 41,000 distinct CDR3 sequences, roughly 15% of them seen only once. The specimen sequenced was a population of CD138-negative cells sorted from bone marrow. The receptors shown here come from a donor older than 35 with multiple myeloma.

Concerning this clonotype: A much larger clonotype is one base distant, so this may be a read error. The chain has TRBV4-3 and TRBJ2-3; TRBD2 agrees at 12 bases. CDR1 and CDR2 (germline): LGHNA, YSLEER. The CDR3 spans 18 residues. V shed 3 bases and J 4 bases; nucleotides not matched to a gene: 11. As DNA, the CDR3 is TGCGCCAGCAGCCAGTACCCCTCTAGCGGGAGGGCCCCAGATACGCAGTATTTT. As protein: CASSQYPSSGRAPDTQYF.

V and J are TRBV12-3 or TRBV12-4 and TRBJ2-1, with D perhaps TRBD2 (6 bases). There are 16 residues in the CDR3. V lost 6 bases and J lost 10, with 25 bases in between. CDR3 DNA sequence: TGTGCCAGCAGCCGGGACTCAAGTTCGTTCTACAGAGAGCAGTTCTTC. Translation gives CASSRDSSSFYREQFF.

This clonotype was found many times. The chain recombines TRBV27 with TRBJ1-3; TRBD1 matches 8 bases. V trimming: 5 bases; J trimming: 8 bases; junction bases outside the gene matches: 8. The germline V gene encodes CDR1 MNHEY and CDR2 SMNVEV (reference sequence). The CDR3 totals 14 residues. CDR3 protein: CASSPQQGVHTIYF. DNA for the CDR3: TGTGCCAGCAGTCCCCAACAGGGGGTGCACACCATATATTTT.

As regards this clonotype: One junction end does not reproduce the germline sequence, and a read error may be involved. The CDR3 sequence is CASSEDRGVTYNGQFF. The CDR3 bases are TGTGCCAGCAGTGAAGACAGGGGAGTTACCTACAATGGGCAGTTCTTC. This chain connects TRBV2 to TRBJ2-1; 7 bases are shared with TRBD1. CDR1 and CDR2 (germline): SNHLY, FYNNEI. The CDR3 contains 16 residues.

This clonotype has a handful of counts. J is TRBJ1-1 and V is TRBV4-3; weak D call: TRBD1 (5 bases). The length of the CDR3 is 16 residues. Trimming cost V 0 bases and J 7 bases, with 18 bases left between them. CDR1 is LGHNA, CDR2 YSLEER, per germline. The CDR3 DNA reads as TGCGCCAGCAGCCAAGAGGTGGGCATTTCGAGGGGTGAAGCTTTCTTT. Protein: CASSQEVGISRGEAFF.

This clonotype appeared a single time. In this CDR3 the conserved last residue, phenylalanine or tryptophan, is missing, so a read error is likely. The genes are TRBV20-1 and TRBJ2-1; perhaps TRBD2 as D (6 bases). Germline V CDR1 and CDR2: DFQATT, SNEGSKA (reference sequence). This CDR3 contains 13 residues. CDR3 in amino acids: CSAHRDSYHEQFL. DNA of the CDR3: TGCAGTGCTCATCGGGACTCCTACCATGAGCAGTTCTTA.

There are many counts of this clonotype. The chain couples TRBV20-1 to TRBJ2-7; 13 nucleotides match TRBD2. Looked up from germline, CDR1 is DFQATT and CDR2 is SNEGSKA (reference sequence). V was clipped by 1 base and J by 4 bases; unmatched bases: 1. The CDR3 runs to 14 residues. The CDR3 nucleotides read TGCAGTGCTAGAGGGACTAGCGGGAGTTACGAGCAGTACTTC. Translating it yields CSARGTSGSYEQYF.

On this clonotype: A far larger clone is only one base removed, so a read error is likely. This sequence joins TRBV6-2 or TRBV6-3 and TRBJ2-1; TRBD2 matches at 8 bases. The germline gives CDR1 MNHEY, CDR2 SVGEGT. This CDR3 has 15 amino acids. CDR3 amino acids: CASSPLAVRGNEQSF. In nucleotides, the CDR3 is TGTGCCAGCAGTCCACTAGCGGTCAGGGGCAATGAGCAGTCCTTC.

This clonotype has a count of ten or more. V usage is TRBV5-1 and J usage is TRBJ2-7; the match to TRBD1 covers 7 bases. The CDR3 has 14 amino acids. Per the germline V gene, CDR1 is SGHRS and CDR2 is YFSETQ. V gave up 0 bases and J gave up 3 bases; unmatched junction bases: 3. The CDR3 coding sequence is TGCGCCAGCAGCTTGGAGGGGGCCAACTACGAGCAGTACTTC. Translation: CASSLEGANYEQYF.

The sample holds many counts of this clonotype. V is TRBV7-2 and J is TRBJ2-5, with 8 bases fitting TRBD2. The CDR3 contains 14 residues. Germline loops: CDR1 SGHTA, CDR2 FQGNSA. Losses at the gene ends were 5 bases for V and 5 bases for J; bases not matched to a gene: 7. The CDR3 here is CASSLSGRGETQYF. CDR3 DNA: TGTGCCAGCAGCCTGAGCGGGAGAGGCGAGACCCAGTACTTC.

This clonotype came up a few times. The genes are TRBV28 and TRBJ1-1; no reliable D call. Germline assignment: CDR1 MDHEN and CDR2 SYDVKM. V was clipped by 9 bases and J by 5 bases, with 7 bases between them. The CDR3 totals 10 residues. DNA of the CDR3: TGTGCCAGTCAAGAAACTGAAGCTTTCTTT. Protein: CASQETEAFF.

This clonotype was observed many times. The CDR3 DNA reads TGTGCCAGCAGCCCTGGACAGGGTTTAAACATTCAGTACTTC. Its protein product is CASSPGQGLNIQYF. J is TRBJ2-4 and V is TRBV14; TRBD1 matches 8 bases. The CDR3 has 14 residues. V was clipped by 4 bases and J by 6 bases; unmatched bases: 5. Per the germline V gene, CDR1 is SGHDN and CDR2 is FVKESK. Filled out from reference TRBV14 and TRBJ2-4, the complete variable domain reads EAGVTQFPSHSVIEKGQTVTLRCDPISGHDNLYWYRRVMGKEIKFLLHFVKESKQDESGMPNNRFLAERTGGTYSTLKVQPAELEDSGVYFCASSPGQGLNIQYFGAGTRLSVL.

Comment on this clonotype: Here the CDR3 omits its conserved ending phenylalanine or tryptophan, so a read error is the likely source. The J gene is TRBJ2-1, the V gene TRBV12-3 or TRBV12-4; no firm D call. The CDR3 runs to 16 residues. The V end was cut by 5 bases, the J end by 4 bases, with 18 bases between. The CDR3 DNA follows: TGTGCCAGCAGTCCCCGGAATGGTGTCGGATACAATGAGCAGTTCCTC. Translating gives CASSPRNGVGYNEQFL.

Ten or more counts support this clonotype. J is TRBJ2-2 and V is TRBV28; D gene ambiguous. The CDR3 consists of 13 residues. CDR1 and CDR2 from the germline V gene are MDHEN and SYDVKM. Between the trimmed V and J ends, which lost 2 bases and 4 bases, there was a span of 5 bases. The CDR3 bases are TGTGCCAGCAGTTTAATTGCCACCGGGGAGCTGTTTTTT. Its translation is CASSLIATGELFF.

This clonotype was counted only a few times. CDR3 in DNA: TGCGCCAGCAGCCGCCCTACCGACAGGGTGAACACTGAAGCTTTCTTT. Translated, it gives CASSRPTDRVNTEAFF. The chain carries TRBV5-1 and TRBJ1-1; 7 bases align to TRBD1. With V trimmed by 4 bases and J by 0 bases, 9 bases remained unmatched. Germline lookup yields CDR1 SGHRS and CDR2 YFSETQ. The CDR3 contains 16 residues. Full variable domain (remainder filled in from reference TRBV5-1 and TRBJ1-1): KAGVTQTPRYLIKTRGQQVTLSCSPISGHRSVSWYQQTPGQGLQFLFEYFSETQRNKGNFPGRFSGRQFSNSRSEMNVSTLELGDSALYLCASSRPTDRVNTEAFFGQGTRLTVV.

V gene TRBV7-2 combines with J gene TRBJ1-3; D unclear. V lost 2 bases to trimming and J lost 4 bases, with 9 bases between them. Germline assignment: CDR1 SGHTA and CDR2 FQGNSA. This CDR3 comprises 14 residues. In nucleotides, the CDR3 is TGTGCCAGCAGCTTATTTAAGCCGGGAAACACCATATATTTT. Its protein product is CASSLFKPGNTIYF.

This clonotype has at least ten counts. The V gene is TRBV6-5, the J gene TRBJ2-3, with 8 bases identical to TRBD2. CDR1 is MNHEY, CDR2 SVGAGI, per germline. The CDR3 sequence is 16 residues long. V trimming: 2 bases; J trimming: 3 bases; junction bases outside the gene matches: 7. The CDR3 reads CASSYRSGRRTDTQYF. CDR3 DNA: TGTGCCAGCAGTTACAGGAGCGGGAGACGTACAGATACGCAGTATTTT.

This clonotype was detected many times. J is TRBJ1-6 and V is TRBV20-1, with D unclear. Per germline, CDR1 DFQATT and CDR2 SNEGSKA (reference sequence). CDR3 size: 14 residues. The V end was cut by 4 bases, the J end by 2 bases, with 9 bases between. The CDR3 loop is CSAKTDTYNSPLHF. CDR3 in DNA: TGCAGTGCTAAAACGGATACCTATAATTCACCCCTCCACTTT.

Many counts were recorded for this clonotype. In nucleotides, the CDR3 is TGCAGCGTTCTACCCTTTACCGGGACGAACACTGAAGCTTTCTTT. Protein sequence: CSVLPFTGTNTEAFF. The rearrangement links TRBV29-1 to TRBJ1-1; D is perhaps TRBD1 (5 bases). Germline V gives CDR1 SQVTM, CDR2 ANQGSEA. The CDR3 consists of 15 residues. V was pared by 5 bases and J by 1 base, with 17 bases between.

This clonotype was observed many times. V is TRBV3-1 and J is TRBJ1-5; the D is unclear. The CDR3 has 12 amino acids. Trimming took 11 bases from V and 0 from J, leaving 8 bases between them. The germline V gene has CDR1 LGHDT and CDR2 YNNKEL (reference sequence). The CDR3 spells CAGGNSNQPQHF. Here the CDR3 DNA reads TGTGCCGGAGGTAATAGCAATCAGCCCCAGCATTTT.